This T cell receptor (beta chain) was captured in a study of blood T cells in healthy people across ages. The germline V and J ends were trimmed by 7 bases and 15 bases, with 22 bases remaining between them. The CDR3 is 13 residues long. Germline CDR1 is MDHEN and CDR2 is SYDVKM. The second PCR ran roughly 7 to 12 cycles with a sample-barcoded 5' primer and J-beta primers. TCRdb re-called the 5' RACE reads through MiXCR, storing one row per CDR3 protein. The sample holds approximately 800,000 distinct CDR3 sequences, roughly 25% seen once. A note on this clonotype: Its antigen is not known.

Study conclusions and caveats: Unsorted PBMC input precluded a conclusive naive versus antigen-experienced comparison. Across the age range, TCR beta diversity per million T cells fell in a roughly linear way.

These records were also assigned to another study, of T cells of mothers and their children. As reported in that work: The people who donated were three healthy Caucasian mothers and their six children.

This rearrangement joins TRBV28 to TRBJ1-3, with D perhaps matching TRBD1 (6 bases). Material for sequencing was blood. This TCR derives from a boy under 18 in good health. CDR3 DNA sequence: TGTGCCAGCATTAATCTCGGGGCAGGGGTTACATATTTT. The encoded protein is CASINLGAGVTYF. Variable domain in full (rest from reference TRBV28 and TRBJ1-3): DVKVTQSSRYLVKRTGEKVFLECVQDMDHENMFWYRQDPGLGLRLIYFSYDVKMKEKGDIPEGYSVSREKKERFSLILESASTNQTSMYLCASINLGAGVTYFGEGSWLTVV.